This T cell receptor (beta chain) was sequenced for a study of T cell repertoires in cytomegalovirus infection. TCRdb reprocessed the reads via MiXCR and lists one record per CDR3 protein. Of 250,000 to 350,000 distinct CDR3 sequences listed, more than 20% are singletons. This clonotype has only one observation. The target antigen is unknown. The CDR3 runs 14 residues. Trimming cost V 1 base and J 2 bases, with 9 bases left between them. The germline CDR1 and CDR2 sequences are SGHRS and YFSETQ. Study outcomes and limitations: Identification of carriers of CMV plus the relevant HLA was achieved through cumulative public TCR beta family frequency.

The origin of this receptor is a human donor in good health (CMV status not recorded). Some clones in this sample may be carry-over from other donors' samples. Sequenced material: PBMCs. This sequence joins TRBV5-1 and TRBJ2-5; TRBD1 might be the D (6 bases). As DNA, the CDR3 is TGCGCCAGCAGCTTGTCGGACAGACAAGAGACCCAGTACTTC. Its protein product is CASSLSDRQETQYF.